Listed here is a single T cell receptor (beta chain). Antigen specificity is unknown. Study outcomes and limitations: Tumor Treg TCRs overlapped most with tumor naive CD4+ cells.

Naive CD4+ T cells were purified with Tregs depleted by CD25. This CDR3 is built from 13 residues. V shed 6 bases and J shed 8 bases, with 14 bases lying between them. Germline V lookup: CDR1 MDHEN, CDR2 SYDVKM. Semi-nested PCR with Nested Universal Primer A followed constant-region reverse priming of full-length variable regions. TCRdb reprocessed the 5' RACE reads with MiXCR, giving one entry per CDR3 protein. The sample consists of some 54,000 distinct CDR3 sequences, about 15% of them appearing once. This clonotype was sampled from a female donor with breast cancer. The sample consisted of naive CD4+ T cells sorted from blood. This sample's subset: naive CD4+ T cells, CD4+CD45RA+CD25-. The chain uses TRBV28 and TRBJ1-5; perhaps TRBD1 as D (5 bases). In DNA, the CDR3 is TGTGCCAGCAGCCTTAACCGGGGCGAGCCCCAGCATTTT. This gives the protein CASSLNRGEPQHF.